The 10 T cell receptor beta chains given below trace back to one sample, sequenced in a study of cytomegalovirus exposure and HLA in healthy donors. In the PCR, 60 Vbeta and 13 Jbeta primers were used. Assay: immunoSEQ multiplex PCR; the TCRdb copy retains only in-frame clones and omits some. Found here are over 150,000 clones, 80% of them singletons; the top ten hold under 7.5%. The specimen sequenced was PBMCs. The receptors here all came from a man aged 30 to 39 in good health and CMV-seropositive.

This clone was counted a few times. The genes are TRBV2 and TRBJ1-2; D is unresolved. Germline values: CDR1 SNHLY, CDR2 FYNNEI. Trimming stripped 1 base from V and 4 bases from J, with 10 bases between. There are 14 residues in the CDR3. DNA for the CDR3: TGTGCCAGCAGTGAAGTTCGCCGGGGCTATGGCTACACCTTC. It is translated as CASSEVRRGYGYTF.

CDR3 in DNA: TGTGCCAGCACCTATAACCTAGCGGCCTCCTACAATGAGCAGTTCTTC. Translated: CASTYNLAASYNEQFF. This rearrangement joins TRBV27 to TRBJ2-1, with 7 positions matching TRBD2. CDR3 size: 16 residues. J gave up 0 bases and V 7 bases, and 9 bases lay outside the gene matches. The germline V gene encodes CDR1 MNHEY and CDR2 SMNVEV (reference sequence).

This clone has only a few counts. The genes are TRBV4-1 and TRBJ2-1, with TRBD2 matching over 7 bases. With V trimmed by 1 base and J by 3 bases, 6 bases remained unmatched. The CDR3 extends over 16 amino acids. Germline values: CDR1 MGHRA, CDR2 YSYEKL. CDR3 residues: CASSQAAGEGYNEQFF. The CDR3 DNA is TGCGCCAGCAGCCAAGCTGCGGGAGAAGGCTACAATGAGCAGTTCTTC.

This chain joins TRBV28 and TRBJ2-1; D not resolved. Germline CDR1 and CDR2: MDHEN and SYDVKM. Trimming took 4 bases from V and 0 from J, leaving 22 bases between them. The CDR3 has 19 residues. The CDR3 DNA follows: TGTGCCAGCAGTTCCACTCGCGTTAGAGGCAGAAGCTCCTACAATGAGCAGTTCTTC. This translates into CASSSTRVRGRSSYNEQFF.

The rearrangement uses TRBV11-2 and TRBJ2-3; TRBD2 matches 10 bases. The CDR3 spans 16 residues. V shed 7 bases and J 0 bases; nucleotides not matched to a gene: 7. Per the germline V gene, CDR1 is SGHAT and CDR2 is FQNNGV. The CDR3, as DNA: TGTGCCAGCAACGGACTAGCGGTCGTTAGCACAGATACGCAGTATTTT. This encodes CASNGLAVVSTDTQYF.

J is TRBJ2-5 and V is TRBV7-8; TRBD2 aligns across 13 bases. This CDR3 is 16 amino acids long. Trimming at V came to 5 bases and at J to 5 bases, leaving 8 bases not matched to a gene. The germline gives CDR1 SGHVS, CDR2 FQNEAQ. CDR3: CASSKRTSGSRETQYF. CDR3 nucleotides: TGTGCCAGCAGCAAAAGGACTAGCGGGAGTAGGGAGACCCAGTACTTC.

This clone showed up just once. This chain joins TRBV19 and TRBJ1-4; D is perhaps TRBD1 (6 bases). With 4 bases removed from V and 8 bases from J, the gap between germline ends came to 14 bases. Per the germline V gene, CDR1 is LNHDA and CDR2 is SQIVND (reference sequence). This CDR3 has 14 amino acids. CDR3 in DNA: TGTGCCAGTAGTAATACAGGGATCAGGGAAAAACTGTTTTTT. The encoded protein is CASSNTGIREKLFF. Drawing the rest from reference TRBV19 and TRBJ1-4, the complete variable domain is DGGITQSPKYLFRKEGQNVTLSCEQNLNHDAMYWYRQDPGQGLRLIYYSQIVNDFQKGDIAEGYSVSREKKESFPLTVTSAQKNPTAFYLCASSNTGIREKLFFGSGTQLSVL.

Details on this clone: The same CDR3 is also encoded by other DNA sequences in this sample. V and J are TRBV28 and TRBJ1-5, with D maybe TRBD1 (6 bases). Looked up from germline, CDR1 is MDHEN and CDR2 is SYDVKM. V was pared by 7 bases and J by 3 bases, with 13 bases between. CDR3 length equals 14 residues. The DNA for the CDR3 is TGTGCCAGCACAAACAGGGTTTACAATCAGCCCCAGCATTTT. Protein product: CASTNRVYNQPQHF. Full variable domain (missing parts from reference TRBV28 and TRBJ1-5): DVKVTQSSRYLVKRTGEKVFLECVQDMDHENMFWYRQDPGLGLRLIYFSYDVKMKEKGDIPEGYSVSREKKERFSLILESASTNQTSMYLCASTNRVYNQPQHFGDGTRLSIL.

This chain uses TRBV10-3 with TRBJ1-4; D is perhaps TRBD1 (5 bases). CDR1 ENHRY and CDR2 SYGVKD come from the germline V gene. This CDR3 is 16 amino acids long. V lost 3 bases and J 0 bases, leaving 11 bases between the germline ends. CDR3 loop: CAISDRGKATNEKLFF. Here the CDR3 DNA reads TGTGCCATCAGTGACCGGGGGAAGGCAACTAATGAAAAACTGTTTTTT.

V gene TRBV5-1 combines with J gene TRBJ2-7, with 9 bases matching TRBD1. The germline gives CDR1 SGHRS, CDR2 YFSETQ. Trimming took 1 base from V and 4 from J; bases not matched to a gene: 9. This CDR3 comprises 16 residues. CDR3 DNA sequence: TGCGCCAGCAGCTTGCTCTTCGGGACAGGGCTTTACGAGCAGTACTTC. Protein: CASSLLFGTGLYEQYF.